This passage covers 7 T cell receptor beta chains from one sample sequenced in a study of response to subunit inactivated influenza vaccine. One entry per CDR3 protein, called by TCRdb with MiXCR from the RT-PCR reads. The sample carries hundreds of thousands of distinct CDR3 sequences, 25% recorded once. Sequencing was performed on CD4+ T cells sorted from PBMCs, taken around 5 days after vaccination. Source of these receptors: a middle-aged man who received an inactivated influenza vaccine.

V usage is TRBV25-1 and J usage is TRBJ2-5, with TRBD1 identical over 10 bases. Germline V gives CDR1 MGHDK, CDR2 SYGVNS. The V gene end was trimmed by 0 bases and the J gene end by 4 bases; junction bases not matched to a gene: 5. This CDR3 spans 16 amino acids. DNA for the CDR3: TGTGCCAGCAGTGAATATGGGACAGGGGTCCGAGAGACCCAGTACTTC. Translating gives CASSEYGTGVRETQYF.

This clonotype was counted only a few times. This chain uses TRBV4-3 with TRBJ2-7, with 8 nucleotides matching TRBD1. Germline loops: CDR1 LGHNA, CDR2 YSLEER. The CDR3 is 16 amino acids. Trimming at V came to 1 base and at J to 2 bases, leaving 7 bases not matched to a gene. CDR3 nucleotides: TGCGCCAGCAGCCAAGCTTGGACAGGGCTAGCCTACGAGCAGTACTTC. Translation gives CASSQAWTGLAYEQYF.

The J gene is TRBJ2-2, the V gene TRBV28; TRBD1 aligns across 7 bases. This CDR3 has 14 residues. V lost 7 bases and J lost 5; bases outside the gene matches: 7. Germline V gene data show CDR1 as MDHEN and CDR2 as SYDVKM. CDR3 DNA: TGTGCCAGCAACTACAGGGGATGGACCGGGGAGCTGTTTTTT. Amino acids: CASNYRGWTGELFF.

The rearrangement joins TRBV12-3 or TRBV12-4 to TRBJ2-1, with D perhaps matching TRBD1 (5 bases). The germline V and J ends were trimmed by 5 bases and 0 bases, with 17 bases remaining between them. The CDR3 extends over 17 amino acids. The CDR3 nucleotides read TGTGCCAGCAGTCTAACTGGGGCTCGCAGCTCCTACAATGAGCAGTTCTTC. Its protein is CASSLTGARSSYNEQFF.

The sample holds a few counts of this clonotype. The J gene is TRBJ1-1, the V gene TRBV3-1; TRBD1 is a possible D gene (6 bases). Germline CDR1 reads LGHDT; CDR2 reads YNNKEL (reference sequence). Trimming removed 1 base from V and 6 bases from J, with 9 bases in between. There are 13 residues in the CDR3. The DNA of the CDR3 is TGTGCCAGCAGCCAAGGGGGGGGCGCTGAAGCTTTCTTT. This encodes CASSQGGGAEAFF.

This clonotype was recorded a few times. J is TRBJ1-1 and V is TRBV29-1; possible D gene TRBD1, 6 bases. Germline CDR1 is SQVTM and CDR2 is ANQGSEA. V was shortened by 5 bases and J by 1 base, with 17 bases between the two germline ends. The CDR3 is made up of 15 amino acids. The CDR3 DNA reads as TGCAGCGTTCGGACAGATTCCCGGTGGAACACTGAAGCTTTCTTT. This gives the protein CSVRTDSRWNTEAFF.

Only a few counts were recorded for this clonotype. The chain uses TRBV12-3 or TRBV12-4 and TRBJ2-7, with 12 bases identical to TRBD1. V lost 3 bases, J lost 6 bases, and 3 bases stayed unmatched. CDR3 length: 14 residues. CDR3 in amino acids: CASSLGTGGFEQYF. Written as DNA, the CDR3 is TGTGCCAGCAGTTTGGGGACAGGGGGCTTCGAGCAGTACTTC.